This T cell receptor (beta chain) derives from a study of shared clonotypes between healthy human individuals. In the study overall: Aged 18 to 49, the donors were a couple of women and a few men.

Sequencing used immunoSEQ multiplex PCR; TCRdb keeps in-frame clones, though not all of them. The table shows over a million clones, with approximately 80% occurring only once. Study-wide points: Some naive CD4 clonotypes, around 5%, turned up in common across a handful of donors.

As concerns this clone: What it binds is not known.

Sequencing was done on a sample of memory CD4+ T cells from PBMCs. Indicated subset: CD45RA-negative fraction. This TCR was recovered from a man aged 18 to 29 in good health. Some clones in this sample may be carry-over from other donors' samples.

The DNA of the CDR3 is TGCGCCAGCAGCCCGAGGACAGGGGATAGCTACGAGCAGTACTTC. Residues: CASSPRTGDSYEQYF. The rearrangement joins TRBV5-1 to TRBJ2-7; 9 positions match TRBD1. The CDR3 has 15 amino acids. Trimming removed 4 bases from V and 3 bases from J; junction bases left unmatched: 8. Germline values: CDR1 SGHRS, CDR2 YFSETQ.